A selection of T cell receptor beta chains follows, all from one sample in a study of T cells in Graves' hyperthyroidism and ophthalmopathy. A single record per CDR3 protein comes from TCRdb applying MiXCR to the multiplex PCR reads. The table records under 40,000 distinct CDR3 sequences, about 47% of them present only once. Material for sequencing was blood. All receptors come from a middle-aged man with Graves' ophthalmopathy. Both conserved end residues are part of each CDR3. The D gene is left open where the match is weak. Expanded clones get a size class; other rows say once, few or many, or leave the size out.

NA	TRBV7-6	TRBD1	TRBJ1-5	TGTGCCAGCAGCGCCGAGGGGGCAAGCAATCAGCCCCAGCATTTT	CASSAEGASNQPQHF
NA	TRBV20-1	NA	TRBJ2-2	TGCAGTGCCAGAGCTAATAGCATCAAAACCGGGGAGCTGTTTTTT	CSARANSIKTGELFF
many	TRBV2	NA	TRBJ2-4	TGTGCCAGCAGTGGACAGACCTTTCAGTACTTC	CASSGQTFQYF
medium-sized	TRBV2	NA	TRBJ1-2	TGTGCCAGCACCGCGGTGCACTATGGCTACACCTTC	CASTAVHYGYTF
once	TRBV19	NA	TRBJ1-2	TGTGCCACCCAACGGGCCAGGGATTATGGCTACACCTTC	CATQRARDYGYTF
NA	TRBV19	NA	TRBJ2-5	TGTGCCAGTAGTATAGCTACAGAGAATCAGCCCCAGTACTTC	CASSIATENQPQYF
many	TRBV11-3	NA	TRBJ2-1	TGTGCCAGCAGCTTAGGACTTAGCGGAGTCTACAATGAGCAGTTCTTC	CASSLGLSGVYNEQFF
NA	TRBV28	NA	TRBJ2-5	TGTGCCAGCAGTTTATTAGGGGAGACGAAGACCCAGTACTTC	CASSLLGETKTQYF
NA	TRBV7-3	TRBD1	TRBJ2-5	TGTGCCAGGAACCGAAATTCTGTAGGACAGGGCTTC	CARNRNSVGQGF
many	TRBV28	NA	TRBJ2-5	TGTGCCAGCAGTTTAACTGGTTCCCAAGAGACCCAGTACTTC	CASSLTGSQETQYF
NA	TRBV7-9	TRBD1	TRBJ2-6	TGTGCCAGCAGCTTTACCCACGGGACAGGGGCCTACGTCCTGACTTTC	CASSFTHGTGAYVLTF
once	TRBV6-2/TRBV6-3	NA	TRBJ2-5	TGTGCCAGCAGCCCCGAATACCAAGAGACCCAGTACTTC	CASSPEYQETQYF
many	TRBV12-3/TRBV12-4	NA	TRBJ2-7	TGTGCCAGCAGTTTAGGGGGGGACCCTATGAGGAACGAGCAGTACTTC	CASSLGGDPMRNEQYF
NA	TRBV5-1	TRBD1	TRBJ2-3	TGCGCCAGCAGCATCGGACAGGGGGATGATACGCAGTATTTT	CASSIGQGDDTQYF
many	TRBV28	TRBD1	TRBJ1-2	TGTGCCAGCACCGGGACAGGGTATGTTGGCTACACCTTC	CASTGTGYVGYTF
many	TRBV20-1	TRBD2	TRBJ2-5	TGCAGTGCCTTCCTTAGCGGGGGTAGTCAAGAGACCCAGTACTTC	CSAFLSGGSQETQYF
many	TRBV6-1	TRBD2	TRBJ2-7	TGTGCCAGCAGTGCGGCCCTGACTAGCGGGAGGGAAGAGCAGTACTTC	CASSAALTSGREEQYF
many	TRBV7-9	TRBD2	TRBJ2-5	TGTGCCAGCAGCTTGCCGGGGGGAGAGACCCAGTACTTC	CASSLPGGETQYF
NA	TRBV7-8	TRBD2	TRBJ2-7	TGTGCCAGCAGCTCGCGACTAGCGTGCCACGAGCAGTACTTC	CASSSRLACHEQYF
many	TRBV28	NA	TRBJ1-4	TGTGCCAGCAGTTTATCAACTAATGAAAAACTGTTTTTT	CASSLSTNEKLFF
many	TRBV7-9	NA	TRBJ2-7	TGTGCCAGCAGCCTCGGACCGCGGGCGTGGGATAAGCAGTACTTC	CASSLGPRAWDKQYF
NA	TRBV7-3	TRBD2	TRBJ2-3	TGTGCCAGCAGTCCGGGGACTAGCGGAGCGAATACGCAGTATTTT	CASSPGTSGANTQYF
NA	TRBV5-6	NA	TRBJ2-2	TGTGCCAGCAGCTTGTACAGCAACGGCGAATCCGGGGAGCTGTTTTTT	CASSLYSNGESGELFF
once	TRBV7-3	NA	TRBJ1-3	TGTGCCAGCAGCTTAAACGCAGGGAACACCATATATTTT	CASSLNAGNTIYF